This T cell receptor beta chain was sequenced during a study of shared clonotypes between healthy human individuals. Trimming removed 0 bases from V and 3 bases from J, with 5 bases in between. From germline, CDR1 is SGDLS and CDR2 YYNGEE. This CDR3 contains 13 residues. The donors were adults (healthy and HIV-negative) with no recent acute infections or vaccinations. Profiled with immunoSEQ multiplex PCR; TCRdb holds only in-frame clones, not every one. This repertoire shows about 490,000 clones, 70% to 80% found once; its top ten account for more than 10%. This clone was found a few times. The antigen remains unidentified. The study's findings and limits: The genetic and exposure-history diversity represented was limited by few donors.

The source of this sequence is a woman in her 40s in good health. Some clones in this sample may be carry-over from other donors' samples. Material for sequencing was PBMCs. The chain joins TRBV9 to TRBJ2-3; D gene uncertain. The CDR3 spells CASSVGQTDTQYF. In DNA, the CDR3 is TGTGCCAGCAGCGTAGGGCAGACAGATACGCAGTATTTT. Together with reference TRBV9 and TRBJ2-3, the CDR3 gives the full variable domain: DSGVTQTPKHLITATGQRVTLRCSPRSGDLSVYWYQQSLDQGLQFLIQYYNGEERAKGNILERFSAQQFPDLHSELNLSSLELGDSALYFCASSVGQTDTQYFGPGTRLTVL.